These T cell receptor beta chains were read from a single sample in a study of glioma-infiltrating T cells after dendritic cell vaccination. Some clones are missing from TCRdb's copy, which holds only in-frame ones; the method was immunoSEQ multiplex PCR. The top ten hold 15% to 18% of the sample, which has tens of thousands of clones, about 80% seen once. The material sequenced was blood, taken after dendritic cell vaccination. These receptors all stem from a human donor with glioblastoma. The CDR3 runs from the conserved cysteine through the conserved F or W. The order of the fields is clone size, V gene, J gene, D gene, CDR3 DNA, CDR3 protein. D genes are given only for firm matches. Some rows have no size entry. The others give once, few or many, or a class for an expanded clone.

once	TRBV5-1	TRBJ1-4	TRBD1	TGCGCCAGCAGCTCCACGGGACAGGGGGTAACTAATGAAAAACTGTTTTTT	CASSSTGQGVTNEKLFF
-	TRBV19	TRBJ2-7	TRBD2	TGTGCCAGTAGTATCGAGCGGGGAGCGTACGAGCAGTACTTC	CASSIERGAYEQYF
-	TRBV27	TRBJ2-7	-	TGTGCCAGCAGTCCGCCAATGGTTGGGGGGGAGCAGTACTTC	CASSPPMVGGEQYF
-	TRBV6-1	TRBJ2-1	-	TGTGCCTCGCGGCACGCCCCTCACAATGAGCAGTTCTTC	CASRHAPHNEQFF
-	TRBV2	TRBJ2-7	-	TGTGCCAGCAGGGACACGAGGTGGGACGAGCAGTACTTC	CASRDTRWDEQYF
-	TRBV7-8	TRBJ1-2	-	TGTGCCAGCAGCTCAGGTCAGGGAGGTGAGGGCTACACCTTC	CASSSGQGGEGYTF
once	TRBV27	TRBJ1-1	TRBD1	TGTGCCAGCAGTTTCCTCCGGGACAGGGGGCTTCTCACTGAAGCTTTCTTT	CASSFLRDRGLLTEAFF
-	TRBV7-8	TRBJ1-5	-	TGTGCCAGCAGCTTACTTAGAACAGCGGAGGATCAGCCCCAGCATTTT	CASSLLRTAEDQPQHF
few	TRBV12-5	TRBJ1-3	-	TGTGCTAGTGGCTCACAGGTTCGAAACACCATATATTTT	CASGSQVRNTIYF
-	TRBV30	TRBJ2-7	-	TGTGCCTGGAGTCCGGGGTCCCACGAGCAGTACTTC	CAWSPGSHEQYF
-	TRBV28	TRBJ1-5	TRBD1	TGTGCCAGCAGTTTTCTTTCCAGGGGGGCGGGTCAGCCCCAGCATTTT	CASSFLSRGAGQPQHF
-	TRBV29-1	TRBJ2-3	-	TGCAGCGTTGATGACGAAGGGGACACAGATACGCAGTATTTT	CSVDDEGDTDTQYF
-	TRBV18	TRBJ2-7	TRBD1	TGTGCCAGCACCCGGGACAGGGTTTACGAGCAGTACTTC	CASTRDRVYEQYF
-	TRBV5-4	TRBJ1-6	-	TGTGCCAGCAGCTTGGGGTCGGGGAGGAATTCACCCCTCCACTTT	CASSLGSGRNSPLHF
-	TRBV6-5	TRBJ2-7	TRBD2	TGTGCCAGCACCAACGGGGAGGGTAGCGAGCAGTACTTC	CASTNGEGSEQYF
-	TRBV2	TRBJ1-2	-	TGTGCCAGCACCGCTTCGCGGGGGCTCGCCGACTATGGCTACACCTTC	CASTASRGLADYGYTF
-	TRBV11-3	TRBJ2-3	TRBD2	TGTGCCAGCAGCGTCGGGGGGGACTATACAGATACGCAGTATTTT	CASSVGGDYTDTQYF
-	TRBV9	TRBJ2-5	TRBD1	TGTGCCAGCAGCACCGGGACAGGACTACAAGAGACCCAGTACTTC	CASSTGTGLQETQYF
once	TRBV5-6	TRBJ2-1	-	TGTGCCAGCAGCTTGGACCTGACTTATGAGCAGTTCTTC	CASSLDLTYEQFF
few	TRBV19	TRBJ1-1	-	TGTGCCAGCGCGTCGATGATCCCTGAAGCTTTCTTT	CASASMIPEAFF
-	TRBV9	TRBJ2-3	TRBD1	TGTGCCAGCAGCGTAGGGGACAGGGGCACAGATACGCAGTATTTT	CASSVGDRGTDTQYF
-	TRBV9	TRBJ2-7	TRBD1	TGTGCCAGCAGCGCCAAGGACAGGGGGCTCTACGAGCAGTACTTC	CASSAKDRGLYEQYF
-	TRBV6-4	TRBJ2-3	TRBD2	TGTGCCAGCAGTACTAGCGGGGGCACAGATACGCAGTATTTT	CASSTSGGTDTQYF
-	TRBV5-1	TRBJ1-2	-	TGCGCCAGCAGCTTGGAGGGGTCGGAGTCACATGGCTACACCTTC	CASSLEGSESHGYTF
-	TRBV4-1	TRBJ1-1	TRBD1	TGCGCCAGCAGCCCCGATTGGACAGGGCTGAACACTGAAGCTTTCTTT	CASSPDWTGLNTEAFF
-	TRBV7-2	TRBJ1-2	TRBD1	TGTGCCAGCAGCTTAGGTTCGACAGGGGAGGGCTATGGCTACACCTTC	CASSLGSTGEGYGYTF
-	TRBV19	TRBJ1-1	-	TGTGCCAGTAGTAACACACCGAACACTGAAGCTTTCTTT	CASSNTPNTEAFF
-	TRBV4-2	TRBJ1-6	-	TGTGCCAGCAGGGCGGCTAATTCACCCCTCCACTTT	CASRAANSPLHF
-	TRBV5-1	TRBJ2-7	TRBD2	TGCGCCAGCAGCCCTAGCGGAGAATCCTACGAGCAGTACTTC	CASSPSGESYEQYF
-	TRBV2	TRBJ2-1	TRBD1	TGTGCCAGCCGAGGGACAGGGGGCCTTATGAATGAGCAGTTCTTC	CASRGTGGLMNEQFF
-	TRBV11-2	TRBJ1-2	-	TGTGCCAGCAGCTTATTGTTATGGGGGCTGGGTGGCTACACCTTC	CASSLLLWGLGGYTF
once	TRBV5-6	TRBJ1-2	-	TGTGCCAGCAGCCCCCAAGGGAGATCCGGCTACACCTTC	CASSPQGRSGYTF
-	TRBV19	TRBJ1-1	TRBD1	TGTGCCAGTAGTATGGTGGCAGGGGGGAACACTGAAGCTTTCTTT	CASSMVAGGNTEAFF
-	TRBV12-5	TRBJ2-7	TRBD1	TGTGCTAGTGGTTCACCGACAGGGCCCACCTACGAGCAGTACTTC	CASGSPTGPTYEQYF
-	TRBV2	TRBJ1-3	-	TGTGCCAGCAGTGAATCGGGGGCTGGAAACACCATATATTTT	CASSESGAGNTIYF
-	TRBV2	TRBJ2-3	TRBD2	TGTGCCAGCAGTGGGGGTAGCGGGGGTTACACAGATACGCAGTATTTT	CASSGGSGGYTDTQYF
-	TRBV12-5	TRBJ2-7	TRBD2	TGTGCTAGTGGTTTGGTGGGACTAGCGAACGAGCAGTACTTC	CASGLVGLANEQYF
-	TRBV4-1	TRBJ2-4	TRBD2	TGCGCCAGCAGCCGGGGACTAGCGGACCTAGCCAAAAACATTCAGTACTTC	CASSRGLADLAKNIQYF
-	TRBV19	TRBJ1-1	TRBD1	TGTGCCAGTAGTATTGGTGGAGGGCAGGGGGCGTTTGCTTTCTTT	CASSIGGGQGAFAFF
few	TRBV23-1	TRBJ2-5	TRBD1	TGCGCCAGCAGTCCCGGGACAGCTCAAGAGACCCAGTACTTC	CASSPGTAQETQYF
-	TRBV7-9	TRBJ2-7	-	TGTGCCAGCAGCCGCGACACATCACCCTACGAGCAGTACTTC	CASSRDTSPYEQYF
-	TRBV19	TRBJ2-7	-	TGTGCCAGTAGTAAACAGAGCGGATACGAGCAGTACTTC	CASSKQSGYEQYF
-	TRBV27	TRBJ2-7	-	TGTGCCAGCAAAAACAGGGATGGCGCCTACGAGCAGTACTTC	CASKNRDGAYEQYF
-	TRBV5-4	TRBJ2-7	-	TGTGCCAGCAGCTGGGGACTTTCTGGCGAGCAGTACTTC	CASSWGLSGEQYF